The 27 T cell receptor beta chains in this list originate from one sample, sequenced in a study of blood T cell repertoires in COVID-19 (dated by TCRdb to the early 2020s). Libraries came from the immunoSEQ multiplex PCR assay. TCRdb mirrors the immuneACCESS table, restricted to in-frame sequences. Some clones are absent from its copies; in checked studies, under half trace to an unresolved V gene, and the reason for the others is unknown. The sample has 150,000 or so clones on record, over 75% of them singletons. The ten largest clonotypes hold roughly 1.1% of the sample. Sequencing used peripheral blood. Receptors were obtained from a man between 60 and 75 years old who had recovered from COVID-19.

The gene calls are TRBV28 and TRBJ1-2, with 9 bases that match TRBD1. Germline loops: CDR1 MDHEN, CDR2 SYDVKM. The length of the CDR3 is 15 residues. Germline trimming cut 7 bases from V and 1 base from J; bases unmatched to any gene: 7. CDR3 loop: CASTSPGQGNYGYTF. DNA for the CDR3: TGTGCCAGCACCTCTCCGGGACAGGGTAACTATGGCTACACCTTC.

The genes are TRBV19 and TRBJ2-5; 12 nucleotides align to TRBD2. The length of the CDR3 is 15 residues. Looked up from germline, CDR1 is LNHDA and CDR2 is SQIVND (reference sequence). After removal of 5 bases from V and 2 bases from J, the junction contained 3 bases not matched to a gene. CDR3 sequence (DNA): TGTGCCAGTAGTCGACTAGCGGGGGATCAAGAGACCCAGTACTTC. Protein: CASSRLAGDQETQYF.

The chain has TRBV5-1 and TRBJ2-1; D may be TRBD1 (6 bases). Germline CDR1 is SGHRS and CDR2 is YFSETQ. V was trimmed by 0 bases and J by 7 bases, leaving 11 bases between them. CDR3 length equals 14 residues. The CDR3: CASSLAADSNEQFF. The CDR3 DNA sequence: TGCGCCAGCAGCTTGGCGGCGGACAGTAATGAGCAGTTCTTC.

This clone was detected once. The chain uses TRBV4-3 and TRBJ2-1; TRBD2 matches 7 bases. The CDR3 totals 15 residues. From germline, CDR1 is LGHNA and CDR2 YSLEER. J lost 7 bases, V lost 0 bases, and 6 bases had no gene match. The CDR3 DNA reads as TGCGCCAGCAGCCAAGAGGGGGAGGGGTGGAATGAGCAGTTCTTC. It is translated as CASSQEGEGWNEQFF.

CDR3 sequence: CASSLLTGGGGNQPQHF. CDR3 DNA: TGTGCCAGCAGCTTATTAACAGGGGGCGGTGGCAATCAGCCCCAGCATTTT. This rearrangement joins TRBV7-2 to TRBJ1-5; TRBD1 aligns across 9 bases. Per the germline V gene, CDR1 is SGHTA and CDR2 is FQGNSA. The trim removed 2 bases at V and 2 bases at J, leaving 7 bases unmatched. The CDR3 spans 17 residues.

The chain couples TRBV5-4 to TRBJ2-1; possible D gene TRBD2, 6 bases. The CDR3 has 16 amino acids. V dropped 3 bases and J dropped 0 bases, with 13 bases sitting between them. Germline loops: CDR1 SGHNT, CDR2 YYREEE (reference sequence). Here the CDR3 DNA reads TGTGCCAGCAGCTCGGCTGGAGGGCGCTCCTACAATGAGCAGTTCTTC. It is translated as CASSSAGGRSYNEQFF.

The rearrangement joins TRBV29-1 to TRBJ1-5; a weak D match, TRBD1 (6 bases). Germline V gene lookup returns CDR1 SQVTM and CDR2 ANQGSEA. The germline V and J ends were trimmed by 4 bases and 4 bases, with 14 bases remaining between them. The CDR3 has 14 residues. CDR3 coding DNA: TGCAGCGTTGCCGCAGGGGATGGTAATCAGCCCCAGCATTTT. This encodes CSVAAGDGNQPQHF. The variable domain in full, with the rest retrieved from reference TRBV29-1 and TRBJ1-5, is SAVISQKPSRDICQRGTSLTIQCQVDSQVTMMFWYRQQPGQSLTLIATANQGSEATYESGFVIDKFPISRPNLTFSTLTVSNMSPEDSSIYLCSVAAGDGNQPQHFGDGTRLSIL.

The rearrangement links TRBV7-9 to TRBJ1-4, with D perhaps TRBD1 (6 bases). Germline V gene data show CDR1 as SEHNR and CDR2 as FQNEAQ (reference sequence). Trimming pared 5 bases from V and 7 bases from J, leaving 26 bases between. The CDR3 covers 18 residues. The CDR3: CASSRAFGLGDKSEKLFF. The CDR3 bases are TGTGCCAGCAGCCGAGCCTTTGGTCTAGGGGACAAAAGTGAAAAACTGTTTTTT.

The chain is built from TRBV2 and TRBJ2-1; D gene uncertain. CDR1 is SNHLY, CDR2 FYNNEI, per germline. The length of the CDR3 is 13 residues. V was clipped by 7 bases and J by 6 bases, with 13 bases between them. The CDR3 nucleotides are TGTGCCAGCATGGTCCGAGCTAGCAATGAGCAGTTCTTC. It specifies CASMVRASNEQFF. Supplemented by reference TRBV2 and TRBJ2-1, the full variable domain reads EPEVTQTPSHQVTQMGQEVILRCVPISNHLYFYWYRQILGQKVEFLVSFYNNEISEKSEIFDDQFSVERPDGSNFTLKIRSTKLEDSAMYFCASMVRASNEQFFGPGTRLTVL.

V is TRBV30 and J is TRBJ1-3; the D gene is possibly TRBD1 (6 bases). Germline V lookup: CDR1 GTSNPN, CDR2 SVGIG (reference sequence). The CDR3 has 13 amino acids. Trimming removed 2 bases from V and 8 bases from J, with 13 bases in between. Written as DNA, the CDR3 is TGTGCCTGGAGTTCAGACAGGAGCTACACCATATATTTT. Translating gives CAWSSDRSYTIYF.

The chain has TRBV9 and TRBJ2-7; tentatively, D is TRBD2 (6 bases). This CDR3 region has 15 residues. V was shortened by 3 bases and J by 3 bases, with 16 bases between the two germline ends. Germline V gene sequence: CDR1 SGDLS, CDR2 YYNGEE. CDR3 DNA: TGTGCCAGCAGCGCAACGGCGGGACCTCGCTACGAGCAGTACTTC. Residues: CASSATAGPRYEQYF.

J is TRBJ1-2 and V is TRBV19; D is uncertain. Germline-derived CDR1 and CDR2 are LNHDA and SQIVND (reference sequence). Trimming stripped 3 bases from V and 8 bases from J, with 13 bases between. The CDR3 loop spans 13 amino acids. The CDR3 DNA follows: TGTGCCAGTAGTATGTCGGAGGATTCCGGCTACACCTTC. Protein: CASSMSEDSGYTF. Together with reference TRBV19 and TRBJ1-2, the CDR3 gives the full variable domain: DGGITQSPKYLFRKEGQNVTLSCEQNLNHDAMYWYRQDPGQGLRLIYYSQIVNDFQKGDIAEGYSVSREKKESFPLTVTSAQKNPTAFYLCASSMSEDSGYTFGSGTRLTVV.

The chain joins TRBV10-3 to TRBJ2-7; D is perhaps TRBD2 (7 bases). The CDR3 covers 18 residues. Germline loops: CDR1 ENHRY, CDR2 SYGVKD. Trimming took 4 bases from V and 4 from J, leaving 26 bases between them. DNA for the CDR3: TGTGCCATCAGTGGGCCCCAGGAAGGGGGGGAGGTTCGGTACGAGCAGTACTTC. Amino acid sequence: CAISGPQEGGEVRYEQYF.

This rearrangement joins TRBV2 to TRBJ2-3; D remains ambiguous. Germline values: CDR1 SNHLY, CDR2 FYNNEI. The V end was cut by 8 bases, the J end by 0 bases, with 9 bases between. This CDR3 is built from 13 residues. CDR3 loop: CASEPTSTDTQYF. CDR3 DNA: TGTGCCAGCGAGCCGACTAGCACAGATACGCAGTATTTT. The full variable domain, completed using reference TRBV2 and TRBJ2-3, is EPEVTQTPSHQVTQMGQEVILRCVPISNHLYFYWYRQILGQKVEFLVSFYNNEISEKSEIFDDQFSVERPDGSNFTLKIRSTKLEDSAMYFCASEPTSTDTQYFGPGTRLTVL.

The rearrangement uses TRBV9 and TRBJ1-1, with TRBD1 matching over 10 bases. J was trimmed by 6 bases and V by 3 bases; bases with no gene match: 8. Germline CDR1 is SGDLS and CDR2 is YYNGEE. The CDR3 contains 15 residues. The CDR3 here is CASSGGQGSTSEAFF. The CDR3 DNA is TGTGCCAGCAGCGGGGGACAGGGGAGTACTTCTGAAGCTTTCTTT.

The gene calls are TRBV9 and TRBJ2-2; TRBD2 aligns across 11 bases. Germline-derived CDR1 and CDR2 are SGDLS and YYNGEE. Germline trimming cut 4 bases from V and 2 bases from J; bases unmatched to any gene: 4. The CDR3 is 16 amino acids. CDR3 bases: TGTGCCAGCAGCACAGGGACTAGCGGTAACACCGGGGAGCTGTTTTTT. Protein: CASSTGTSGNTGELFF.

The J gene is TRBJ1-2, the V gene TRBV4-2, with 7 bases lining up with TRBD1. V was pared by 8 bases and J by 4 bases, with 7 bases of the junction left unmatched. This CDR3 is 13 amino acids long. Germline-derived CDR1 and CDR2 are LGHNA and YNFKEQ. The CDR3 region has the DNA TGTGCCAGCTGGGCCGGACAGGCCTATGGCTACACCTTC. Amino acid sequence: CASWAGQAYGYTF.

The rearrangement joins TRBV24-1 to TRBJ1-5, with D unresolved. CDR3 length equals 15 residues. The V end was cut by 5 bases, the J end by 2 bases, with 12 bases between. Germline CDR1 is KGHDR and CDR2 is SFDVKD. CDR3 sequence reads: CATSVPGNGNQPQHF. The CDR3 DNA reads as TGTGCCACCAGTGTTCCGGGGAACGGCAATCAGCCCCAGCATTTT.

Here the CDR3 DNA reads TGTGCCAGCAGAGCACAGGGGCCTGCGTACACTGAAGCTTTCTTT. Protein sequence: CASRAQGPAYTEAFF. The chain combines TRBV7-9 with TRBJ1-1, with 7 bases fitting TRBD1. Germline V gene sequence: CDR1 SEHNR, CDR2 FQNEAQ (reference sequence). The CDR3 covers 15 residues. Unmatched junction bases numbered 10, after V lost 6 bases and J lost 3 bases.

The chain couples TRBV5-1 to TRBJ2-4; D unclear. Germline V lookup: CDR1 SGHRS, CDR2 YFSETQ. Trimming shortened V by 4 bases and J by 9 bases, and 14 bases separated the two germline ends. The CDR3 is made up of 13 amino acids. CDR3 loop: CASSLDPGTIQYF. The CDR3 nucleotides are TGCGCCAGCAGCCTGGACCCAGGAACCATTCAGTACTTC.

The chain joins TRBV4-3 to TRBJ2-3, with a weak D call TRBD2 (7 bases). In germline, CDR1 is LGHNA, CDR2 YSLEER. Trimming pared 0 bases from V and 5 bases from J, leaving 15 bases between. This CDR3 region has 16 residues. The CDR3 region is CASSQEPGGRQDTQYF. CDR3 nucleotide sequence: TGCGCCAGCAGCCAAGAGCCCGGGGGGCGTCAAGATACGCAGTATTTT.

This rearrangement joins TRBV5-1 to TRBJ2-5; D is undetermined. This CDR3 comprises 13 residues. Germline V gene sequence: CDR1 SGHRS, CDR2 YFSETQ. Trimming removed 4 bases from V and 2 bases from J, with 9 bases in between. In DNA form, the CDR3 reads TGCGCCAGCAGCGGTCAGAATCAAGAGACCCAGTACTTC. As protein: CASSGQNQETQYF.

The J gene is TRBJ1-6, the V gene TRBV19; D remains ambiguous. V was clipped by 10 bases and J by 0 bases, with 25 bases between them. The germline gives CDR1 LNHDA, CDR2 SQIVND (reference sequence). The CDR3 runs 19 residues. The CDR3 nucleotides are TGTGCCACCTCCCACCGACGGGGTCAGCTTAGCTCCTATAATTCACCCCTCCACTTT. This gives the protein CATSHRRGQLSSYNSPLHF.

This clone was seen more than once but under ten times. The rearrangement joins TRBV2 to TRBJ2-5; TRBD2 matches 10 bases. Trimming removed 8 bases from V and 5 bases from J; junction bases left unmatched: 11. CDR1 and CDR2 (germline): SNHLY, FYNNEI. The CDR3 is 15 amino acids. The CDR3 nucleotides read TGTGCCAGCTCCCTAAGCGGGGGGGCGGGCGAGACCCAGTACTTC. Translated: CASSLSGGAGETQYF.

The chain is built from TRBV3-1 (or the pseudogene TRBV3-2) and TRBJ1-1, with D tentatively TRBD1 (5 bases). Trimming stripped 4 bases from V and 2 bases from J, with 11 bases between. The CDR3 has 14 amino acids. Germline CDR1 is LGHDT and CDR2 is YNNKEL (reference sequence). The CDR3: CASSLRVGNTEAFF. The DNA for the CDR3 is TGTGCCAGCAGCCTCAGGGTTGGAAACACTGAAGCTTTCTTT.

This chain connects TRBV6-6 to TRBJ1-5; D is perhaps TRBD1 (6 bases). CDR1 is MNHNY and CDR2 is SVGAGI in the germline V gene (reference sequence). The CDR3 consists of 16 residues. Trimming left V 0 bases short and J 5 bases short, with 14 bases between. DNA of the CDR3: TGTGCCAGCAGTTACTCCGGGACGGGGGGGCATCAGCCCCAGCATTTT. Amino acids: CASSYSGTGGHQPQHF.

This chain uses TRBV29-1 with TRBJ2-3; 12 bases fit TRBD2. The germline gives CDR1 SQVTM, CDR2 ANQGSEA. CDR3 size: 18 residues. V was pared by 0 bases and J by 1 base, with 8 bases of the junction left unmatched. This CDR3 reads CSVEDSRTSGVRTDTQYF. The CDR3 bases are TGCAGCGTTGAAGATTCTCGGACTAGCGGGGTTCGCACAGATACGCAGTATTTT.